A single sample is the source of the 18 T cell receptor beta chains below, sequenced in a study of CD8 T cells in Susac syndrome. Reverse transcription of about 0.5 to 1 ug RNA used random hexamers. TCRdb re-analysed the immunoSEQ multiplex PCR reads in MiXCR, keeping a single row per CDR3 protein. This sample has roughly 190,000 distinct CDR3 sequences; approximately 95% occur once, and the top ten carry 0.085% to 0.11%. The sample comprised CD4+ T cells from PBMCs. The receptors stem from a human donor in good health.

The V and J genes are TRBV29-1 and TRBJ2-7; 7 bases agree with TRBD2. V lost 6 bases, J lost 0 bases, and 11 bases stayed unmatched. Germline CDR1 SQVTM, CDR2 ANQGSEA. There are 15 residues in the CDR3. The DNA for the CDR3 is TGCAGCGTGGCGGGGGAGCGGCTTAGCTCCTACGAGCAGTACTTC. Its protein product is CSVAGERLSSYEQYF.

This chain joins TRBV15 and TRBJ2-1; 12 nucleotides align to TRBD1. This CDR3 region has 16 residues. J was trimmed by 7 bases and V by 1 base; bases with no gene match: 5. Germline CDR1 LNHNV, CDR2 YYDKDF (reference sequence). CDR3 amino acids: CATSRGAGQGANEQFF. CDR3 sequence (DNA): TGTGCCACCAGCAGAGGAGCGGGACAGGGGGCGAATGAGCAGTTCTTC.

The chain is built from TRBV20-1 and TRBJ2-7, with D perhaps matching TRBD2 (6 bases). V lost 8 bases and J 2 bases, leaving 10 bases between the germline ends. The germline gives CDR1 DFQATT, CDR2 SNEGSKA (reference sequence). The CDR3 is 11 amino acids. CDR3 nucleotide sequence: TGCAGTCCGCCGGGAGCCTACGAGCAGTACTTC. The encoded protein is CSPPGAYEQYF.

The chain has TRBV28 and TRBJ1-2, with a weak D call TRBD1 (6 bases). The length of the CDR3 is 12 residues. The germline V gene encodes CDR1 MDHEN and CDR2 SYDVKM. V lost 5 bases and J 4 bases, leaving 8 bases between the germline ends. DNA of the CDR3: TGTGCCAGCAGTAGGACAGTCTATGGCTACACCTTC. Translation gives CASSRTVYGYTF.

The chain combines TRBV11-3 with TRBJ2-5; 15 bases agree with TRBD2. J gave up 3 bases and V 4 bases, and 3 bases lay outside the gene matches. Germline V gives CDR1 SGHNT, CDR2 YENEEA. The CDR3 sequence is 16 residues long. The CDR3 DNA sequence: TGTGCCAGCAGCTCCGGACTAGCGGGAGGGGAAGAGACCCAGTACTTC. Translated, it gives CASSSGLAGGEETQYF.

This clonotype was seen a single time. The chain carries TRBV12-3 or TRBV12-4 and TRBJ1-1; D ambiguous. The CDR3 covers 12 residues. Trimming removed 6 bases at V and 6 bases at J, with 11 bases between. CDR3 sequence: CASSQPFAEAFF. CDR3 DNA: TGTGCCAGCAGCCAACCATTCGCTGAAGCTTTCTTT.

The chain is built from TRBV30 and TRBJ1-2; tentatively, D is TRBD1 (5 bases). Looked up from germline, CDR1 is GTSNPN and CDR2 is SVGIG (reference sequence). The CDR3 covers 14 residues. Trimming took off 1 base at V and 7 bases at J, with 16 bases between the two ends. CDR3 residues: CAWSEQEIPLGYTF. As DNA, the CDR3 is TGTGCCTGGAGTGAACAGGAGATACCCCTTGGCTACACCTTC.

The V and J genes are TRBV29-1 and TRBJ2-5; 7 bases line up with TRBD1. The CDR3 is 12 residues long. V was clipped by 6 bases and J by 1 base; unmatched bases: 2. Germline values: CDR1 SQVTM, CDR2 ANQGSEA. This chain's CDR3 is CSVRTGQETQYF. CDR3 DNA sequence: TGCAGCGTAAGGACAGGCCAAGAGACCCAGTACTTC.

The rearrangement joins TRBV30 to TRBJ1-4; D might be TRBD1 (6 bases). This CDR3 is 18 amino acids long. Germline-derived CDR1 and CDR2 are GTSNPN and SVGIG (reference sequence). V was shortened by 5 bases and J by 0 bases, with 22 bases between the two germline ends. CDR3 protein: CAWQGPDVPLATNEKLFF. The CDR3 region has the DNA TGTGCCTGGCAGGGGCCGGACGTTCCCCTTGCAACTAATGAAAAACTGTTTTTT.

This clonotype appeared once. The chain recombines TRBV20-1 with TRBJ1-1; 9 bases align to TRBD1. The ends lost 5 bases at V and 6 bases at J; junction bases unmatched: 7. The CDR3 has 13 residues. Germline CDR1 and CDR2: DFQATT and SNEGSKA (reference sequence). The CDR3 spells CSAGGTGKSEAFF. CDR3 bases: TGCAGTGCTGGGGGGACAGGGAAATCTGAAGCTTTCTTT.

A few counts support this clonotype. The V and J genes are TRBV6-1 and TRBJ1-5; no reliable D call. Germline V gene lookup returns CDR1 MNHNS and CDR2 SASEGT. V was pared by 2 bases and J by 0 bases, with 8 bases between. This CDR3 is built from 15 residues. The CDR3 here is CASSELTISNQPQHF. For the CDR3, the DNA is TGTGCCAGCAGTGAATTGACGATTAGCAATCAGCCCCAGCATTTT.

The count of this clonotype is one. The V call is TRBV12-3 or TRBV12-4, the J call TRBJ2-5; D may be TRBD2 (6 bases). The CDR3 spans 13 residues. V lost 7 bases and J 2 bases, leaving 11 bases between the germline ends. This chain's CDR3 is CASTTGLQETQYF. The CDR3 DNA follows: TGTGCCAGCACCACGGGACTTCAAGAGACCCAGTACTTC.

The rearrangement links TRBV20-1 to TRBJ2-1; no firm D call. Germline lookup yields CDR1 DFQATT and CDR2 SNEGSKA (reference sequence). The CDR3 is 11 amino acids. The V gene lost 5 bases and the J gene lost 6 bases, with 8 bases spanning the gap. In DNA form, the CDR3 reads TGCAGTGCTCCCGCAGGCAATGAGCAGTTCTTC. Its protein is CSAPAGNEQFF.

V and J are TRBV20-1 and TRBJ2-7; D perhaps matches TRBD2 (6 bases). V was shortened by 7 bases and J by 2 bases, with 12 bases between the two germline ends. Per the germline V gene, CDR1 is DFQATT and CDR2 is SNEGSKA (reference sequence). The CDR3 has 12 amino acids. CDR3 in DNA: TGCAGTGTAGCCGGACTAACCTACGAGCAGTACTTC. Amino acid sequence: CSVAGLTYEQYF.

About this clonotype itself: At one of its ends the junction is not consistent with the germline gene, which may arise from a read error. The J gene is TRBJ2-4, the V gene TRBV28; D possibly corresponds to TRBD2 (6 bases). CDR1 is MDHEN and CDR2 is SYDVKM in the germline V gene. This CDR3 has 11 residues. CDR3 sequence reads: CASSGTGTSRF. The CDR3 DNA follows: TGTGCCAGCAGTGGCACCGGGACTTCAAGATTC.

The chain has TRBV20-1 and TRBJ2-7; a weak D match, TRBD2 (5 bases). The germline CDR1 and CDR2 sequences are DFQATT and SNEGSKA (reference sequence). This CDR3 region has 13 residues. Trimming removed 4 bases at V and 5 bases at J, with 15 bases between. The CDR3 loop reads CSANGLGAHEQYF. The CDR3 bases are TGCAGTGCTAACGGTCTGGGAGCCCACGAGCAGTACTTC.

The chain couples TRBV7-9 to TRBJ2-7, with TRBD2 identical over 11 bases. In germline, CDR1 is SEHNR, CDR2 FQNEAQ (reference sequence). The CDR3 runs to 15 residues. V lost 3 bases, J lost 3 bases, and 4 bases stayed unmatched. The chain's CDR3 is CASSFSGTSGYEQYF. CDR3 DNA sequence: TGTGCCAGCAGCTTCAGTGGGACTAGCGGCTACGAGCAGTACTTC.

The chain recombines TRBV2 with TRBJ2-3; no definite D call. Trimming removed 10 bases at V and 4 bases at J, with 21 bases between. CDR3 length: 15 amino acids. CDR1 SNHLY and CDR2 FYNNEI come from the germline V gene. The CDR3 region has the DNA TGTGCCACAAAACGGGCCGTGACCCGTTCAGATACGCAGTATTTT. Encoded protein: CATKRAVTRSDTQYF.